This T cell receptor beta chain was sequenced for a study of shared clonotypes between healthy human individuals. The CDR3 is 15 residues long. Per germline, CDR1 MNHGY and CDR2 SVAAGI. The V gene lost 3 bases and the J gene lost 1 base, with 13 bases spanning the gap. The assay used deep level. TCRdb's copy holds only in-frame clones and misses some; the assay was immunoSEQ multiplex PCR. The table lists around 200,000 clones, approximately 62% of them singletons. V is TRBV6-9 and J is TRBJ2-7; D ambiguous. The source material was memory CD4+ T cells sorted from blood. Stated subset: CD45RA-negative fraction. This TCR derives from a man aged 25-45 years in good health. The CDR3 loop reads CASSYSALGSYEQYF. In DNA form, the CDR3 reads TGTGCCAGCAGTTACTCGGCTCTCGGGTCCTACGAGCAGTACTTC.